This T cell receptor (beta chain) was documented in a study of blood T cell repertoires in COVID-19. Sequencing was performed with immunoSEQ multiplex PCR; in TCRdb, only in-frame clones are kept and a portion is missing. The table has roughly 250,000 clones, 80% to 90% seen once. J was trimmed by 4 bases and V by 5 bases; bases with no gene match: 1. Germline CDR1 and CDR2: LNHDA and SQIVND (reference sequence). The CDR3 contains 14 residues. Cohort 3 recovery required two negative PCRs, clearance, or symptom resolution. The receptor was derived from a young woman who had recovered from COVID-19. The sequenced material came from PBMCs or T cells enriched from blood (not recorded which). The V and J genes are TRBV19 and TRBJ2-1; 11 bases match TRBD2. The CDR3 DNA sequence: TGTGCCAGTAGTTCTAGCGGGAGGTACAATGAGCAGTTCTTC. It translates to CASSSSGRYNEQFF. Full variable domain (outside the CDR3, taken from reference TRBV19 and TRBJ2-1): DGGITQSPKYLFRKEGQNVTLSCEQNLNHDAMYWYRQDPGQGLRLIYYSQIVNDFQKGDIAEGYSVSREKKESFPLTVTSAQKNPTAFYLCASSSSGRYNEQFFGPGTRLTVL.